Presented here are 25 T cell receptor beta chains from one specimen sequenced in a study of T cells expressing NK-cell markers. Following a re-call of the 5' RACE reads, TCRdb has one entry per CDR3 protein and lacks DNA. The listing records roughly 420,000 distinct CDR3 sequences. Sequencing was performed on blood T cells: a sorted CD56 or NKG2C T cell subset, CD4+ or CD8+ T cells, or bulk PBMC T cells (not recorded which). The origin of the receptors is a woman between 18 and 69 years old in good health.

The chain links TRBV12-3 or TRBV12-4 to TRBJ1-5; TCRdb's assignment of TRBD1 cannot be checked, as there is no DNA. CDR3 length: 13 amino acids. CDR3 protein: CASHGQGFGPQHF.

The chain carries TRBV6-6 and TRBJ1-2; without DNA, the TCRdb call of TRBD1 cannot be checked. Germline V gene lookup returns CDR1 MNHNY and CDR2 SVGAGI (reference sequence). This CDR3 has 12 amino acids. The CDR3 here is CASSPGYYGYTF.

The rearrangement joins TRBV20-1 to TRBJ2-7; TCRdb returns TRBD1, unconfirmable since there is no DNA. CDR1 is DFQATT, CDR2 SNEGSKA, per germline (reference sequence). This CDR3 comprises 16 residues. The CDR3 sequence: CSASLSPGTGAYEQYF.

This chain connects TRBV30 to TRBJ1-2. Germline values: CDR1 GTSNPN, CDR2 SVGIG (reference sequence). This CDR3 region has 13 residues. The CDR3 region is CAWSVRLPDGYTF.

This chain links TRBV10-3 with TRBJ2-1. The CDR3 sequence is 14 residues long. Germline V gene sequence: CDR1 ENHRY, CDR2 SYGVKD. The chain's CDR3 is CATGDTSSYNEQFF.

The J gene is TRBJ2-5, the V gene TRBV12-3 or TRBV12-4. The length of the CDR3 is 13 residues. CDR3 in amino acids: CASSTGLQETQYF.

The CDR3 reads CASSLSQGWQEKLFF. This chain links TRBV28 with TRBJ1-4. Germline V gene lookup returns CDR1 MDHEN and CDR2 SYDVKM. The CDR3 totals 15 residues.

The J gene is TRBJ2-1, the V gene TRBV4-3. Per the germline V gene, CDR1 is LGHNA and CDR2 is YSLEER. This CDR3 is built from 14 residues. CDR3 in amino acids: CASSQEELVNEQFF.

This chain uses TRBV20-1 with TRBJ2-3; TCRdb outputs TRBD2, but without DNA this stays unchecked. Per the germline V gene, CDR1 is DFQATT and CDR2 is SNEGSKA (reference sequence). CDR3 length: 13 amino acids. This CDR3 is CSAPSGREDTQYF.

The chain has TRBV7-9 and TRBJ1-1; TCRdb gives TRBD1 as the D gene, but with no DNA this cannot be confirmed. CDR1 is SEHNR and CDR2 is FQNEAQ in the germline V gene (reference sequence). There are 17 residues in the CDR3. This CDR3 is CASSWMGHKFMNTEAFF.

The chain is built from TRBV15 and TRBJ2-1; the D gene TCRdb calls, TRBD1, cannot be checked with no DNA. The germline CDR1 and CDR2 sequences are LNHNV and YYDKDF (reference sequence). The CDR3 is 17 residues long. The CDR3 sequence: CATSTDNRGGLVNEQFF. The full variable domain, with the rest looked up from reference TRBV15 and TRBJ2-1, is DAMVIQNPRYQVTQFGKPVTLSCSQTLNHNVMYWYQQKSSQAPKLLFHYYDKDFNNEADTPDNFQSRRPNTSFCFLDIRSPGLGDTAMYLCATSTDNRGGLVNEQFFGPGTRLTVL.

This CDR3 reads CASSLVGGGGQPQHF. The rearrangement uses TRBV7-2 and TRBJ1-5; the D call from TCRdb, TRBD1, cannot be confirmed without DNA. The CDR3 runs 15 residues. The V gene's germline CDR1 is SGHTA and CDR2 FQGNSA.

The rearrangement uses TRBV6-1 and TRBJ2-7; TCRdb's D gene call, TRBD2, goes unchecked for lack of DNA. In germline, CDR1 is MNHNS, CDR2 SASEGT. The CDR3 loop spans 14 amino acids. CDR3: CASKGLAGEYEQYF.

The chain carries TRBV27 and TRBJ2-3; the TCRdb D gene call, TRBD1, has no DNA to confirm it. The CDR3 has 17 amino acids. CDR1 is MNHEY, CDR2 SMNVEV, per germline (reference sequence). The CDR3 reads CASSSRVTGSRGDTQYF.

CDR3 protein: CASTRGSEAFF. The V call is TRBV6-5, the J call TRBJ1-1. Per the germline V gene, CDR1 is MNHEY and CDR2 is SVGAGI. CDR3 length equals 11 residues.

The rearrangement uses TRBV6-1 and TRBJ2-2; the D call of TRBD1 rests on TCRdb alone, since no DNA is present to check it. Germline CDR1 is MNHNS and CDR2 is SASEGT. The CDR3 runs to 20 residues. CDR3 protein: CASSEDRLRILTANTGELFF.

The chain links TRBV7-2 to TRBJ1-3. Germline CDR1 is SGHTA and CDR2 is FQGNSA. This CDR3 contains 15 residues. CDR3 protein: CASSLDQFRGNTIYF.

V is TRBV20-1 and J is TRBJ2-7; the D gene TCRdb calls, TRBD1, cannot be checked with no DNA. Germline V gives CDR1 DFQATT, CDR2 SNEGSKA (reference sequence). The CDR3 contains 12 residues. CDR3 residues: CSADDRAREQYF.

This rearrangement joins TRBV5-1 to TRBJ1-3. In germline, CDR1 is SGHRS, CDR2 YFSETQ. The CDR3 is made up of 17 amino acids. CDR3 residues: CASSLGPAGTAGNTIYF.

This chain joins TRBV7-9 and TRBJ2-5. CDR3 length equals 13 residues. Looked up from germline, CDR1 is SEHNR and CDR2 is FQNEAQ (reference sequence). CDR3 sequence: CASSFPYQETQYF.

This chain links TRBV4-3 with TRBJ2-5. The CDR3 spans 15 residues. Germline CDR1 is LGHNA and CDR2 is YSLEER. The chain's CDR3 is CASSQELVGQETQYF.

The CDR3 reads CASRLGTDSNQPQHF. V usage is TRBV7-2 and J usage is TRBJ1-5; TCRdb selects TRBD1, and the lack of DNA leaves this call unchecked. Germline CDR1 and CDR2: SGHTA and FQGNSA. CDR3 length equals 15 residues. The variable domain in full, completed from reference TRBV7-2 and TRBJ1-5, reads GAGVSQSPSNKVTEKGKDVELRCDPISGHTALYWYRQSLGQGLEFLIYFQGNSAPDKSGLPSDRFSAERTGGSVSTLTIQRTQQEDSAVYLCASRLGTDSNQPQHFGDGTRLSIL.

V usage is TRBV28 and J usage is TRBJ1-1. The germline V gene encodes CDR1 MDHEN and CDR2 SYDVKM. The CDR3 covers 13 residues. The CDR3 protein is CASRTDVNTEAFF.

The chain uses TRBV6-2 or TRBV6-3 and TRBJ2-2. Per germline, CDR1 MNHEY and CDR2 SVGEGT. This CDR3 comprises 17 residues. CDR3 sequence: CASSYVGRPINTGELFF.

V is TRBV11-2 and J is TRBJ2-1; TCRdb picks TRBD1, but there is no DNA to check that call. The CDR3 covers 15 residues. Per the germline V gene, CDR1 is SGHAT and CDR2 is FQNNGV. CDR3 amino acids: CASSATGGKYNEQFF.